These T cell receptor beta chains were read from a single sample in a study of T cells in Graves' hyperthyroidism and ophthalmopathy. TCRdb recomputed calls from the multiplex PCR reads with MiXCR, one row per CDR3 protein. The sample shows over 350,000 distinct CDR3 sequences, roughly 20% of them seen only once. Input material: blood. Receptors originate from a man aged 18 to 29 with Graves' ophthalmopathy. The CDR3 runs from the conserved cysteine through the conserved F or W. The order of the fields is clone size, D gene, V gene, J gene, CDR3 DNA, CDR3 protein. D genes are given only for firm matches. Part of the rows lack a size; the others show once, few, many or a class for expanded clones.

NA	TRBD1	TRBV5-1	TRBJ2-6	TGCGCCAGCAGCAAGGGACAGGGAATATCTGGGGCCAACGTCCTGACTTTC	CASSKGQGISGANVLTF
NA	NA	TRBV27	TRBJ2-1	TGTGCCAGCAGTTTATCTTCCCCGTACAATGAGCAGTTCTTC	CASSLSSPYNEQFF
few	NA	TRBV25-1	TRBJ1-4	TGTGCCAGCACCCTCCTGGGTGAAAAACTGTTTTTT	CASTLLGEKLFF
many	NA	TRBV20-1	TRBJ1-2	TGCAGTGCTGCAAGTCGGGGGGCTAACTATGGCTACACCTTC	CSAASRGANYGYTF
many	NA	TRBV7-2	TRBJ2-1	TGTGCCCTGGGGGGGGCAGGGGGTCTTGAGCAGTTCTTC	CALGGAGGLEQFF
NA	NA	TRBV5-4	TRBJ2-5	TGTGCCAGCAGCTCGGGCGGGGTGACGGTGGAGACCCAGTACTTC	CASSSGGVTVETQYF
NA	TRBD1	TRBV6-5	TRBJ1-3	TGTGCCAGCAGTTCCCCGGGACAGGGGGTCTCTGGAAACACCATATATTTT	CASSSPGQGVSGNTIYF
few	NA	TRBV20-1	TRBJ1-6	TGCAGTGCCCGTACGGGTTCGGCCTATAATTCACCCCTCCACTTT	CSARTGSAYNSPLHF
NA	NA	TRBV19	TRBJ2-7	TGTGCCAGTAGTATAAGTTCTGCGGGGCCGGGCTACGAGCAGTACTTC	CASSISSAGPGYEQYF
NA	NA	TRBV9	TRBJ2-3	TGTGCCAGCAGCGTAGTAGAAGGGGCAGATACGCAGTATTTT	CASSVVEGADTQYF
once	NA	TRBV24-1	TRBJ2-1	TGTGCCACCAGGGGGGACTCTCTTAATGAGCAGTTCTTC	CATRGDSLNEQFF
few	TRBD1	TRBV6-1	TRBJ1-3	TGTGCCAGCAGTGAAATCTTTGGGACAGTACGAAACACCATATATTTT	CASSEIFGTVRNTIYF
NA	NA	TRBV12-3/TRBV12-4	TRBJ1-2	TGTGCCAGCAGTTGGGGGGTTGGGGGCCTCTATGGCTACACCTTC	CASSWGVGGLYGYTF
many	TRBD1	TRBV5-1	TRBJ2-1	TGCGCCAGCAGCCTATCAACCGGACAGGGGGCAGGAAATGAGCAGTTCTTC	CASSLSTGQGAGNEQFF
NA	NA	TRBV13	TRBJ1-2	TGTGCCAGCAGCCCCGGACAATGGGGAGGCTACACCTTC	CASSPGQWGGYTF
few	TRBD2	TRBV9	TRBJ2-5	TGTGCCAGCAGCGTAGGAGGCGGGGGGGCGCAGACCCAGTACTTC	CASSVGGGGAQTQYF
few	TRBD2	TRBV5-1	TRBJ2-3	TGCGCCAGCAGCATGGGCGGGGGGCACACAGATACGCAGTATTTT	CASSMGGGHTDTQYF
NA	NA	TRBV20-1	TRBJ1-5	TGCAGTGCTAGAGCCGGACAGAACAATCAGCCCCAGCATTTT	CSARAGQNNQPQHF
many	NA	TRBV27	TRBJ2-3	TGTGCCAGCAGTTTAGGCCTAGCTGTGGGAGATACGCAGTATTTT	CASSLGLAVGDTQYF
many	NA	TRBV3-1	TRBJ2-5	TGTGCCAGCAGCCAACGATATCAAGAGACCCAGTACTTC	CASSQRYQETQYF